The 12 T cell receptor beta chains below come from one sample, sequenced in a study of T cell repertoires in cytomegalovirus infection. One entry per CDR3 protein, called by TCRdb with MiXCR from the reads. The sample comprises 300,000 to 400,000 distinct CDR3 sequences, around 18% of which are singletons, and 8.7% rests with the top ten. Specimen: PBMCs. The receptors originated from a human donor in good health (CMV status not recorded). Some clones in this sample may be carry-over from other donors' samples.

This clonotype was found a few times. The chain is built from TRBV6-6 and TRBJ2-5, with 8 bases lining up with TRBD1. CDR1 and CDR2 from the germline V gene are MNHNY and SVGAGI (reference sequence). The CDR3 has 15 amino acids. V was clipped by 2 bases and J by 1 base; unmatched bases: 3. DNA of the CDR3: TGTGCCAGCAGTTACGTACAGGGGGGCCAAGAGACCCAGTACTTC. It is translated as CASSYVQGGQETQYF.

The rearrangement joins TRBV4-2 to TRBJ1-6; D is perhaps TRBD1 (6 bases). The CDR3 sequence is 16 residues long. The V end lost 5 bases, the J end lost 7 bases, and 18 bases lay between the germline ends. Germline CDR1 is LGHNA and CDR2 is YNFKEQ. This CDR3 is CASSRSGHRDNSPLHF. CDR3 in DNA: TGTGCCAGCAGCAGAAGCGGGCACAGGGACAATTCACCCCTCCACTTT.

Remarks on this clonotype: A much larger clone differs from this one at a single base, so this may be a read error. In DNA, the CDR3 is TGTGCCAGCAGTTGGGACAGGGTGAACACTGAAGCTTTCTTT. Its protein product is CASSWDRVNTEAFF. The chain uses TRBV12-3 or TRBV12-4 and TRBJ1-1; 9 nucleotides agree with TRBD1. This CDR3 has 14 amino acids. Trimming at V came to 4 bases and at J to 0 bases, leaving 0 bases not matched to a gene.

The V call is TRBV20-1, the J call TRBJ2-3, with 9 bases lining up with TRBD2. The CDR3 has 15 residues. Germline CDR1 and CDR2: DFQATT and SNEGSKA (reference sequence). Trimming cost V 2 bases and J 2 bases; bases outside gene matches: 5. The CDR3 DNA sequence: TGCAGTGCTAGAAGGTCTAGCGGGAACACAGATACGCAGTATTTT. Amino acids: CSARRSSGNTDTQYF.

This clonotype was seen at least ten times. The chain links TRBV7-2 to TRBJ2-1, with 9 bases matching TRBD2. V lost 3 bases to trimming and J lost 8 bases; unmatched junction nucleotides: 11. The CDR3 spans 16 residues. Germline CDR1 is SGHTA and CDR2 is FQGNSA. CDR3 nucleotide sequence: TGTGCCAGCAGCTTGACATTGGCGGGAGGGCCGTATGAGCAGTTCTTC. Its translation is CASSLTLAGGPYEQFF.

The chain is built from TRBV15 and TRBJ2-2; no clear D gene. Trimming took 0 bases from V and 5 from J, leaving 16 bases between them. Germline loops: CDR1 LNHNV, CDR2 YYDKDF (reference sequence). The CDR3 is 17 amino acids. CDR3 amino acids: CATSRDRSHLDTGELFF. CDR3 nucleotides: TGTGCCACCAGCAGAGATCGGTCTCACCTCGATACCGGGGAGCTGTTTTTT.

This clonotype was observed a few times. This chain joins TRBV7-9 and TRBJ1-5; D unresolved. The CDR3 length is 15 residues. Per germline, CDR1 SEHNR and CDR2 FQNEAQ (reference sequence). The V end was cut by 1 base, the J end by 3 bases, with 10 bases between. The CDR3 coding sequence is TGTGCCAGCAGCTTAGGGAGCGATTTCAATCAGCCCCAGCATTTT. It yields the protein CASSLGSDFNQPQHF.

The V gene is TRBV7-2, the J gene TRBJ1-3, with TRBD1 as a possible D gene (5 bases). V gave up 1 base and J gave up 0 bases, with 13 bases separating them. CDR1 is SGHTA and CDR2 is FQGNSA in the germline V gene. This CDR3 is built from 17 residues. The CDR3 reads CASSLVQGGYSGNTIYF. DNA of the CDR3: TGTGCCAGCAGCTTAGTTCAGGGAGGATACTCTGGAAACACCATATATTTT.

This clonotype turned up a few times. The V gene is TRBV6-2 or TRBV6-3, the J gene TRBJ2-2, with TRBD1 matching 9 bases. From germline, CDR1 is MNHEY and CDR2 SVGEGT. The V and J ends lost 6 bases and 7 bases, in that order; junction bases with no gene match: 12. The CDR3 loop spans 16 amino acids. The CDR3 reads CASSHPDRGSDGELFF. The CDR3 DNA reads TGTGCCAGCAGCCACCCTGACAGGGGGTCGGACGGGGAGCTGTTTTTT.

This clonotype was found a few times. V and J are TRBV3-1 and TRBJ2-5; the match to TRBD2 covers 9 bases. J lost 4 bases, V lost 6 bases, and 6 bases had no gene match. Germline V gene data show CDR1 as LGHDT and CDR2 as YNNKEL (reference sequence). This CDR3 contains 14 residues. CDR3 sequence: CASRRGGGGETQYF. Written as DNA, the CDR3 is TGTGCCAGCAGACGAGGCGGGGGGGGAGAGACCCAGTACTTC.

This clonotype was seen many times. The V gene is TRBV7-9, the J gene TRBJ2-5, with D maybe TRBD2 (5 bases). CDR1 is SEHNR and CDR2 is FQNEAQ in the germline V gene (reference sequence). CDR3 length equals 15 residues. V lost 5 bases and J 4 bases, leaving 17 bases between the germline ends. The CDR3 bases are TGTGCCAGCAGCCATGGACCCGGGGTGGGAGAGACCCAGTACTTC. Amino acids: CASSHGPGVGETQYF.

Turning to this clonotype: Germline is not matched at one junction end, which may reflect a read error. The chain carries TRBV12-3 or TRBV12-4 and TRBJ1-1; no definite D call. The CDR3 is 13 residues long. The CDR3 DNA reads as TGTGCCAGCAGTTTAATCCTGAACACTGGAGCTTTCTTT. It translates to CASSLILNTGAFF.